This record concerns one TCR beta chain sequence. Germline V CDR1 and CDR2: SGHDT, YYEEEE. The CDR3 is 15 residues long. Trimming left V 3 bases short and J 2 bases short, with 14 bases between. TCRdb's table, derived via immunoSEQ multiplex PCR, lists solely in-frame clones and lacks some. The table has under 45,000 clones, 84% seen once. This entry is derived from a study of sequential checkpoint blockade in melanoma. The overall study: Both treatment sequences were followed by maintenance nivolumab.

The sample's treatment: randomized to nivolumab then ipilimumab (arm A) or the reverse (arm B). The rearrangement uses TRBV5-6 and TRBJ1-1, with TRBD1 as a possible D gene (5 bases). Here the sequenced sample was CD8+ T cells sorted from blood (inferred from file names), taken from a patient given nivolumab and ipilimumab in sequence. The sequence derives from a human donor with melanoma. The CDR3 reads CASSWLRGGNTEAFF. DNA of the CDR3: TGTGCCAGCAGCTGGCTGCGGGGGGGTAACACTGAAGCTTTCTTT.